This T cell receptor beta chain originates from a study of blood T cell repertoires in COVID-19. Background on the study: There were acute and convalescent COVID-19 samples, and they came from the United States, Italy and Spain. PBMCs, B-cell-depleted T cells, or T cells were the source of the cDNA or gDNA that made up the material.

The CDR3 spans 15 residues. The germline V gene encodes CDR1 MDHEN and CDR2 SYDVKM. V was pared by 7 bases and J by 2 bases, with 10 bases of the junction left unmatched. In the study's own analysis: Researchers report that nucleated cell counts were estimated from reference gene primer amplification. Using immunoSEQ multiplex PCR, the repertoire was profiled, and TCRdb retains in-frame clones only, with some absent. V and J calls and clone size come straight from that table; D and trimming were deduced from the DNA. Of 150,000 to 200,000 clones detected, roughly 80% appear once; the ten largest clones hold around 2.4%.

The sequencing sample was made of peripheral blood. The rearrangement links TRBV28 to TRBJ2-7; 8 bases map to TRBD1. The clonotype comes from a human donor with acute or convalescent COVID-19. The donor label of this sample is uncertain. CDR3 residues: CASTSQGGPPYEQYF. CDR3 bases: TGTGCCAGCACTTCACAGGGGGGCCCTCCCTACGAGCAGTACTTC.